The 31 T cell receptor beta chains below come from one sample, sequenced in a study of blood T cell repertoires in COVID-19 (dated by TCRdb to 2020 to 2022). The library was produced with the immunoSEQ multiplex PCR assay. The table was pulled from immuneACCESS by TCRdb, which kept in-frame rearrangements only. Such tables lose some clones; where checked, under half of the loss comes from unresolved V genes, and the rest has no known cause. The sample records 110,000 or so clones, 70% to 90% of which are singletons. In total, the top ten clones hold less than 3.5% of the sample. Material: peripheral blood. These receptors all stem from a man in his forties with acute or convalescent COVID-19.

The rearrangement uses TRBV7-3 and TRBJ2-5; D may be TRBD2 (6 bases). Germline V gene lookup returns CDR1 SGHTA and CDR2 FQGTGA. This CDR3 contains 13 residues. V was pared by 8 bases and J by 5 bases, with 15 bases between. CDR3 residues: CASGRGSGETQYF. The CDR3 coding sequence is TGTGCCAGCGGGCGGGGTAGTGGGGAGACCCAGTACTTC.

The CDR3 region has the DNA TGTGCCAGCAGTGATCAGGGCAAGACCTACGAGCAGTACTTC. It is translated as CASSDQGKTYEQYF. This chain uses TRBV2 with TRBJ2-7; tentatively, D is TRBD1 (5 bases). Trimming shortened V by 3 bases and J by 2 bases, and 11 bases separated the two germline ends. Germline V CDR1 and CDR2: SNHLY, FYNNEI. This CDR3 is built from 14 residues.

The V and J genes are TRBV28 and TRBJ1-2, with 7 bases fitting TRBD1. Germline lookup yields CDR1 MDHEN and CDR2 SYDVKM. Trimming cost V 3 bases and J 6 bases; bases outside gene matches: 4. The CDR3 runs 13 residues. DNA of the CDR3: TGTGCCAGCAGTTTCACAGGGGAGAATGGCTACACCTTC. Its translation: CASSFTGENGYTF.

This sequence joins TRBV12-3 or TRBV12-4 and TRBJ1-2; D might be TRBD1 (5 bases). CDR3 length: 12 residues. With 1 base removed from V and 6 bases from J, the gap between germline ends came to 6 bases. The CDR3 bases are TGTGCCAGCAGTTTAGGCAGGGATGGCTACACCTTC. Amino acids: CASSLGRDGYTF.

This rearrangement joins TRBV10-3 to TRBJ2-7; perhaps TRBD1 as D (5 bases). From germline, CDR1 is ENHRY and CDR2 SYGVKD. The ends were cut back, 6 bases at V and 0 bases at J, with 6 bases in the middle. CDR3 length: 12 amino acids. The DNA of the CDR3 is TGTGCCATCAGAGGGGTCTCCTACGAGCAGTACTTC. This sequence encodes CAIRGVSYEQYF.

The J gene is TRBJ1-3, the V gene TRBV4-1; TRBD1 matches 8 bases. With 4 bases clipped from V and 3 bases from J, the junction kept 2 bases outside the gene matches. The CDR3 has 14 amino acids. Germline CDR1 and CDR2: MGHRA and YSYEKL. The CDR3 region is CASSLQGGGNTIYF. In nucleotides, the CDR3 is TGCGCCAGCAGCCTACAGGGGGGTGGAAACACCATATATTTT.

The gene calls are TRBV18 and TRBJ2-6, with D tentatively TRBD1 (5 bases). The V gene's germline CDR1 is KGHSH and CDR2 LQKENI. Trimming cost V 5 bases and J 0 bases, with 14 bases left between them. The CDR3 consists of 17 residues. The CDR3 DNA reads as TGTGCCAGCTCATCCGACAGAGTAAGCTCTGGGGCCAACGTCCTGACTTTC. Protein product: CASSSDRVSSGANVLTF.

The gene calls are TRBV19 and TRBJ1-1, with D maybe TRBD1 (6 bases). V was cut by 1 base and J by 8 bases, with 8 bases left in between. This CDR3 has 12 amino acids. Germline CDR1 reads LNHDA; CDR2 reads SQIVND (reference sequence). CDR3 sequence reads: CASSIGQGEAFF. The CDR3 nucleotides are TGTGCCAGTAGTATAGGGCAGGGGGAAGCTTTCTTT.

V gene TRBV18 combines with J gene TRBJ1-6, with TRBD1 identical over 10 bases. The germline V gene encodes CDR1 KGHSH and CDR2 LQKENI. J was trimmed by 8 bases and V by 1 base; bases with no gene match: 5. This CDR3 spans 16 amino acids. The CDR3 bases are TGTGCCAGCTCACCACTGCCCGGGACAGGGGATTCACCCCTCCACTTT. Translated: CASSPLPGTGDSPLHF.

V is TRBV20-1 and J is TRBJ1-3; D gene unclear. Trimming pared 3 bases from V and 0 bases from J, leaving 9 bases between. The CDR3 is made up of 14 amino acids. Germline V gene sequence: CDR1 DFQATT, CDR2 SNEGSKA (reference sequence). CDR3 DNA sequence: TGCAGTGCTAGTCAGGCCTACTCTGGAAACACCATATATTTT. Translation: CSASQAYSGNTIYF.

This chain links TRBV5-4 with TRBJ2-7; D might be TRBD2 (5 bases). CDR1 is SGHNT, CDR2 YYREEE, per germline (reference sequence). The CDR3 has 13 amino acids. Trimming removed 3 bases at V and 10 bases at J, with 17 bases between. The CDR3 region is CASSSVGNTGQYF. The CDR3 coding sequence is TGTGCCAGCAGCTCGGTTGGTAACACGGGACAGTACTTC.

V is TRBV7-8 and J is TRBJ2-3, with TRBD1 matching 10 bases. Per germline, CDR1 SGHVS and CDR2 FQNEAQ. V shed 4 bases, J shed 0 bases, and the junction held 19 bases outside the gene matches. The CDR3 runs to 21 residues. CDR3: CASSSRRTGTGVSVSTDTQYF. DNA for the CDR3: TGTGCCAGCAGCTCAAGACGGACCGGGACAGGGGTATCAGTTAGCACAGATACGCAGTATTTT.

This chain joins TRBV6-5 and TRBJ1-5, with 7 bases identical to TRBD1. The CDR3 is 14 amino acids. V trimming: 6 bases; J trimming: 7 bases; junction bases outside the gene matches: 9. Per the germline V gene, CDR1 is MNHEY and CDR2 is SVGAGI. CDR3 amino acids: CASSRTTGVQPQHF. The CDR3 bases are TGTGCCAGCAGCCGGACTACAGGGGTCCAGCCCCAGCATTTT.

This clone came up once. The chain has TRBV4-1 and TRBJ1-1; D is perhaps TRBD1 (6 bases). Between the trimmed V and J ends, which lost 3 bases and 0 bases, there was a span of 11 bases. The CDR3 is 15 residues long. Germline loops: CDR1 MGHRA, CDR2 YSYEKL. CDR3 sequence (DNA): TGCGCCAGCAGCCACCGGACAGAGTTGAACACTGAAGCTTTCTTT. Protein product: CASSHRTELNTEAFF.

This chain links TRBV7-3 with TRBJ2-2; D is possibly TRBD2 (5 bases). CDR1 SGHTA and CDR2 FQGTGA come from the germline V gene. Trimming left V 0 bases short and J 7 bases short, with 9 bases between. The CDR3 spans 14 residues. The DNA of the CDR3 is TGTGCCAGCAGCTTAACTAGCGAGAACGGGGAGCTGTTTTTT. Translated, it gives CASSLTSENGELFF.

CDR3 loop: CASSQGPTDISYNEQFF. The CDR3 DNA sequence: TGTGCCAGCAGCCAGGGGCCGACAGACATTAGTTACAATGAGCAGTTCTTC. The rearrangement uses TRBV14 and TRBJ2-1; tentative D call: TRBD1 (5 bases). CDR1 is SGHDN and CDR2 is FVKESK in the germline V gene. CDR3 size: 17 residues. V was trimmed by 3 bases and J by 4 bases, leaving 19 bases between them.

The V gene is TRBV5-5, the J gene TRBJ2-3; TRBD1 matches at 11 bases. The junction had 4 bases not matched to a gene; V was cut back by 4 bases and J by 0 bases. The CDR3 contains 16 residues. Germline V gene sequence: CDR1 SGHKS, CDR2 YYEKEE (reference sequence). The CDR3 loop reads CASSGGTGGSTDTQYF. The CDR3 DNA reads as TGTGCCAGCAGCGGTGGGACAGGGGGTAGCACAGATACGCAGTATTTT. Full variable domain (missing parts from reference TRBV5-5 and TRBJ2-3): DAGVTQSPTHLIKTRGQQVTLRCSPISGHKSVSWYQQVLGQGPQFIFQYYEKEERGRGNFPDRFSARQFPNYSSELNVNALLLGDSALYLCASSGGTGGSTDTQYFGPGTRLTVL.

This clone was recorded a few times. V usage is TRBV2 and J usage is TRBJ1-6; 7 bases line up with TRBD1. Trimming took 6 bases from V and 9 from J; bases not matched to a gene: 8. The CDR3 is made up of 14 amino acids. Germline values: CDR1 SNHLY, CDR2 FYNNEI. This CDR3 reads CASSEGTVGSPLHF. Here the CDR3 DNA reads TGTGCCAGCAGCGAGGGGACAGTGGGTTCACCCCTCCACTTT.

A few counts support this clone. V and J are TRBV24-1 and TRBJ2-2; D is unclear. Germline V gene lookup returns CDR1 KGHDR and CDR2 SFDVKD. This CDR3 spans 16 amino acids. Trimming shortened V by 7 bases and J by 3 bases, and 17 bases separated the two germline ends. Written as DNA, the CDR3 is TGTGCCACCAGGCCCACGGGTGTCGAGGACACCGGGGAGCTGTTTTTT. Its translation: CATRPTGVEDTGELFF.

This sequence joins TRBV6-5 and TRBJ2-7; 9 bases are shared with TRBD2. The germline V gene encodes CDR1 MNHEY and CDR2 SVGAGI. This CDR3 is built from 14 residues. The junction had 9 bases not matched to a gene; V was cut back by 6 bases and J by 6 bases. Written as DNA, the CDR3 is TGTGCCAGCAGCATAGGGGGACTAGCTTTCGAGCAGTACTTC. Translating it yields CASSIGGLAFEQYF.

The chain is built from TRBV13 and TRBJ2-3; D is unresolved. CDR1 is PRHDT, CDR2 FYEKMQ, per germline (reference sequence). Trimming took 3 bases from V and 1 from J, leaving 5 bases between them. The CDR3 is 13 residues long. The CDR3 region has the DNA TGTGCCAGCAGCTTCCGGGGCACAGATACGCAGTATTTT. This translates into CASSFRGTDTQYF.

The table lists this clone with a count of one. This sequence joins TRBV6-5 and TRBJ2-7; D is possibly TRBD1 (5 bases). V shed 2 bases and J shed 4 bases, with 6 bases lying between them. In germline, CDR1 is MNHEY, CDR2 SVGAGI. The CDR3 totals 12 residues. The CDR3 reads CASSYRGYEQYF. As DNA, the CDR3 is TGTGCCAGCAGTTACAGGGGATACGAGCAGTACTTC.

This sequence joins TRBV23-1 and TRBJ2-2; D might be TRBD1 (6 bases). TRBV23-1 is an ORF, and what it does is uncertain. The CDR3 has 15 amino acids. The V and J ends lost 4 bases and 5 bases respectively, with 14 bases between them. The CDR3 loop is CASSPPGHETGELFF. As DNA, the CDR3 is TGCGCCAGCAGTCCTCCGGGACACGAGACCGGGGAGCTGTTTTTT.

The V call is TRBV6-5, the J call TRBJ1-1, with TRBD1 as a possible D gene (6 bases). CDR3 length: 16 amino acids. V was clipped by 0 bases and J by 4 bases, with 15 bases between them. Germline CDR1 and CDR2: MNHEY and SVGAGI. CDR3 region: CASSYSPQGEATEAFF. Here the CDR3 DNA reads TGTGCCAGCAGTTACTCCCCACAGGGTGAGGCCACTGAAGCTTTCTTT.

V usage is TRBV5-1 and J usage is TRBJ2-5; TRBD2 agrees at 12 bases. The germline V gene encodes CDR1 SGHRS and CDR2 YFSETQ. There are 16 residues in the CDR3. The trim removed 4 bases at V and 3 bases at J, leaving 7 bases unmatched. The CDR3 nucleotides read TGCGCCAGCAGCCGTCTAGCGGGGGGGGCGGAAGAGACCCAGTACTTC. Its protein product is CASSRLAGGAEETQYF.

The chain is built from TRBV2 and TRBJ2-3, with D maybe TRBD1 (6 bases). Germline V CDR1 and CDR2: SNHLY, FYNNEI. Between the trimmed V and J ends, which lost 11 bases and 2 bases, there was a span of 11 bases. The CDR3 consists of 12 residues. This CDR3 is CALGQLTDTQYF. CDR3 bases: TGTGCCCTCGGACAGCTCACAGATACGCAGTATTTT.

The chain links TRBV7-2 to TRBJ2-5; D is unclear. Germline-derived CDR1 and CDR2 are SGHTA and FQGNSA. Trimming cost V 4 bases and J 5 bases, with 8 bases left between them. The CDR3 is 12 amino acids. CDR3 loop: CASSSPGETQYF. The CDR3 coding sequence is TGTGCCAGCAGCTCCCCCGGGGAGACCCAGTACTTC. Complete variable domain (other parts from reference TRBV7-2 and TRBJ2-5): GAGVSQSPSNKVTEKGKDVELRCDPISGHTALYWYRQSLGQGLEFLIYFQGNSAPDKSGLPSDRFSAERTGGSVSTLTIQRTQQEDSAVYLCASSSPGETQYFGPGTRLLVL.

In this sample, this clone turned up a few times. V and J are TRBV15 and TRBJ2-3; maybe TRBD1 (5 bases). The germline V and J ends were trimmed by 3 bases and 2 bases, with 9 bases remaining between them. The CDR3 is 14 residues long. Germline V gene data show CDR1 as LNHNV and CDR2 as YYDKDF (reference sequence). As DNA, the CDR3 is TGTGCCACCAGCAGCGACAGATTCACAGATACGCAGTATTTT. Translated: CATSSDRFTDTQYF.

The chain has TRBV11-1 and TRBJ2-1, with 9 bases aligning to TRBD2. Germline CDR1 reads SGHAT; CDR2 reads FQDESV (reference sequence). CDR3 length equals 15 residues. Trimming at V came to 5 bases and at J to 4 bases, leaving 6 bases not matched to a gene. CDR3 in amino acids: CASSRSGGNYNEQFF. The DNA of the CDR3 is TGTGCCAGCAGCCGGAGCGGGGGGAATTACAATGAGCAGTTCTTC.

The chain recombines TRBV5-1 with TRBJ2-2, with D possibly matching TRBD2 (5 bases). The CDR3 consists of 14 residues. The V gene lost 1 base and the J gene lost 6 bases, with 10 bases spanning the gap. Germline V gene sequence: CDR1 SGHRS, CDR2 YFSETQ. CDR3: CASSLTGMAGELFF. CDR3 sequence (DNA): TGCGCCAGCAGCTTGACCGGGATGGCCGGGGAGCTGTTTTTT.

The chain couples TRBV4-1 to TRBJ2-7, with D perhaps TRBD1 (5 bases). Germline assignment: CDR1 MGHRA and CDR2 YSYEKL. V was pared by 7 bases and J by 0 bases, with 13 bases between. The CDR3 has 14 amino acids. The CDR3 DNA sequence: TGCGCCAGCAAGAGTCGGACACTCTCCTACGAGCAGTACTTC. This sequence encodes CASKSRTLSYEQYF.